The rows below give T cell receptor beta chains drawn from one sample of a study of cytomegalovirus exposure and HLA in healthy donors. Data came from immunoSEQ multiplex PCR; TCRdb stores just in-frame clones and leaves some out. Of about 160,000 clones in the sample, approximately 77% are singletons; the top ten hold around 2.3%. Sequencing used PBMCs. These receptors originate from a man in his forties or fifties in good health and CMV-seropositive. The conserved cysteine and the conserved F or W are not part of the CDR3 here. A D gene is named only where the DNA matches it firmly.

>TRBJ1-2|NA|TRBV6-5
ASSYARLREDGYT
>TRBJ1-5|TRBD1|TRBV2
ASSAGGRMSNQPQH
>TRBJ2-5|TRBD2|TRBV5-6
ASSPGTSGEETQY
>TRBJ2-5|TRBD1|TRBV30
AWDSGTGIGAQY
>TRBJ2-5|NA|TRBV9
ASSVGPPGRIQETQY
>TRBJ2-2|NA|TRBV7-2
ASSLSWGGIANTGELF
>TRBJ1-4|TRBD1|TRBV27
ASSPRTGEGGEKLF
>TRBJ2-1|NA|TRBV5-4
ATTRDSHNEQF
>TRBJ2-7|NA|TRBV6-6
ASSYQGSPYEQY
>TRBJ1-4|NA|TRBV27
ASKQGDTTTNEKLF
>TRBJ2-1|TRBD2|TRBV5-6
ASISPGLAKDNEQF
>TRBJ2-3|NA|TRBV19
ASSFGGGNTQY
>TRBJ1-2|NA|TRBV6-5
ASSEAGNYGYT
>TRBJ2-5|NA|TRBV19
ASSIAGAETQY
>TRBJ1-4|NA|TRBV10-3
AISEGGTTNEKLF
>TRBJ2-5|TRBD2|TRBV28
ASSYSGGQQETQY
>TRBJ1-1|NA|TRBV6-1
ASSESGNTEAF
>TRBJ1-6|NA|TRBV19
ASSERGAYNSPLH
>TRBJ2-2|TRBD1|TRBV11-3
ASSMTGGNTGELF
>TRBJ2-5|TRBD2|TRBV6-1
ASSANWAGVGETQY
>TRBJ2-7|TRBD2|TRBV27
ASSDSGTSGRGEQY
>TRBJ1-6|NA|TRBV5-1
ASRKDSWESPLH
>TRBJ2-1|TRBD1|TRBV27
ASSLTGGDEQF
>TRBJ1-6|NA|TRBV5-1
ASSLGAPTDNSPLH
>TRBJ2-7|NA|TRBV18
ASSYGTQYEQY
>TRBJ2-5|NA|TRBV7-2
ASSLVFVGGGETQY
>TRBJ1-1|TRBD1|TRBV2
ASRATGQARRGNTEAF
>TRBJ2-7|TRBD1|TRBV11-2
ASSLGLDRAPYEQY
>TRBJ2-5|NA|TRBV10-3
AISFKETQY
>TRBJ2-7|NA|TRBV27
ASSLAPQGGRSYEQY
>TRBJ2-2|NA|TRBV7-9
ASSLQGNTGELF
>TRBJ2-1|TRBD2|TRBV7-6
ASSLEAGGPSSEQF
>TRBJ1-5|NA|TRBV19
ASSIRGEDQPQH
>TRBJ1-2|TRBD1|TRBV7-9
ASSLGGTGVYGYT
>TRBJ1-2|NA|TRBV15
ATSRGQGNYGYT
>NA|NA|TRBV6-1
ASSDLVYEQY
>TRBJ2-7|NA|TRBV6-5
ASSYSDRHYEQY
>TRBJ2-7|TRBD1|TRBV30
AWSVRTGKAYEQY
>TRBJ2-1|NA|TRBV5-6
ASRRGSSSYNEQF